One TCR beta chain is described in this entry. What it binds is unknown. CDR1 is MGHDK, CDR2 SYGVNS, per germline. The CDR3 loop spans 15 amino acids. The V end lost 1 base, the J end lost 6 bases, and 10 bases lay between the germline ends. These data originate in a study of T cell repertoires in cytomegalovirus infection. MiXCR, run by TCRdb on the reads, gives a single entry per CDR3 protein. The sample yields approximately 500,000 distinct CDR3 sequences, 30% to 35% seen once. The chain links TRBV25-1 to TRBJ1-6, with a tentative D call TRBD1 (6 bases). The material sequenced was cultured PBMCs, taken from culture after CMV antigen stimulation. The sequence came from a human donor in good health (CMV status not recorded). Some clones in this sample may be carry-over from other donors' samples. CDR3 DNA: TGTGCCAGCAGTGAATTTAGGACAGCTAATTCACCCCTCCACTTT. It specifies CASSEFRTANSPLHF.